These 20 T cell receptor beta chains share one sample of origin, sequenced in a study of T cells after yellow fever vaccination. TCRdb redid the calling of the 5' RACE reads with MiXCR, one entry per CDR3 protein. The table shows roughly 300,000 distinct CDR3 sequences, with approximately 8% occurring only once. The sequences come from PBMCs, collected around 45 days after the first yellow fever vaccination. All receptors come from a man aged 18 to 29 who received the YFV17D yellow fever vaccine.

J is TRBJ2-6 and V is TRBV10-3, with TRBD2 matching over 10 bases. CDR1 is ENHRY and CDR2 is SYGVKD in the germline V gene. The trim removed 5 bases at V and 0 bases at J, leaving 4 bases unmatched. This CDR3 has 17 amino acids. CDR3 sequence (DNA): TGTGCCATCAGTTTAGCGGGGGGCGTCTCTGGGGCCAACGTCCTGACTTTC. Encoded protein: CAISLAGGVSGANVLTF.

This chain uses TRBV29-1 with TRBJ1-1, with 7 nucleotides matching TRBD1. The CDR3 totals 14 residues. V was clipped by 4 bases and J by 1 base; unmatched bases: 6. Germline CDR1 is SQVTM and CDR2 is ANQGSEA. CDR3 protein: CSVATQGGNTEAFF. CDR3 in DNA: TGCAGCGTTGCAACCCAGGGGGGGAACACTGAAGCTTTCTTT.

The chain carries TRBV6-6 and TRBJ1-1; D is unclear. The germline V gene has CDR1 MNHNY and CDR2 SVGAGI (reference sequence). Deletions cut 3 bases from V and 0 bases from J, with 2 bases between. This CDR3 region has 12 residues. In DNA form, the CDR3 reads TGTGCCAGCAGTTATGTGAACACTGAAGCTTTCTTT. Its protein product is CASSYVNTEAFF.

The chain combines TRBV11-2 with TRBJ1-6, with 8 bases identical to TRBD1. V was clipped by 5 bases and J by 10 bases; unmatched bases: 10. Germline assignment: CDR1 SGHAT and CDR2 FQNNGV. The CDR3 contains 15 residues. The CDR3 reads CASSPLGQGTSPLHF. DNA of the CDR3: TGTGCCAGCAGCCCACTAGGACAGGGAACCTCACCCCTCCACTTT.

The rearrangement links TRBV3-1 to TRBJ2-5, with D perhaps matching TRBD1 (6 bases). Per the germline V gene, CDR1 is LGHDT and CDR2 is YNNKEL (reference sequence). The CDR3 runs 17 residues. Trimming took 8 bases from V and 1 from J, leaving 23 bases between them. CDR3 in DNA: TGTGCCAGCTGCCCACCAAAAGGACAGCAGGGCCAAGAGACCCAGTACTTC. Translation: CASCPPKGQQGQETQYF.

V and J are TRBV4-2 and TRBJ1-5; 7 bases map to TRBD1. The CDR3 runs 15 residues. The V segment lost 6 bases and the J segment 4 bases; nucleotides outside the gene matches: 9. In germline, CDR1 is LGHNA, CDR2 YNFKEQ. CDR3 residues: CASSAEAGGNQPQHF. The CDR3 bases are TGTGCCAGCAGTGCCGAGGCAGGGGGAAATCAGCCCCAGCATTTT.

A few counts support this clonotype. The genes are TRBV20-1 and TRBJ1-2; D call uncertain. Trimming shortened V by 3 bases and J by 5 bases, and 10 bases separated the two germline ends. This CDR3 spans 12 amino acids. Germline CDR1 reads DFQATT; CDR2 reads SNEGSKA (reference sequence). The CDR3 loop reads CSASFGVYGYTF. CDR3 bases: TGCAGTGCTAGCTTCGGGGTGTATGGCTACACCTTC.

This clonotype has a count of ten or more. DNA for the CDR3: TGTGCCAGCAGCCAAGATAGTGGTAGCGGGGGGATCAGTGAGCAGTTCTTC. This encodes CASSQDSGSGGISEQFF. J is TRBJ2-1 and V is TRBV4-2; TRBD2 matches at 10 bases. This CDR3 contains 17 residues. The ends lost 0 bases at V and 9 bases at J; junction bases unmatched: 11. The germline CDR1 and CDR2 sequences are LGHNA and YNFKEQ.

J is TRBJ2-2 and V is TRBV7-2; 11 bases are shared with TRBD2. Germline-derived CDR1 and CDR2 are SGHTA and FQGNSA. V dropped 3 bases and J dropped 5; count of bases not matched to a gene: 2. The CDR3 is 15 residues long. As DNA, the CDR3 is TGTGCCAGCAGCTTGACTAGCGGGGTGACCGGGGAGCTGTTTTTT. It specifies CASSLTSGVTGELFF.

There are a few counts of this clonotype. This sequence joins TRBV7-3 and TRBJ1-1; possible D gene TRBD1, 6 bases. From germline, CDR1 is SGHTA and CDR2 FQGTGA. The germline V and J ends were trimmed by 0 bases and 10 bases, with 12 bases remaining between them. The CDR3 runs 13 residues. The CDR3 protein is CASSLTERGGAFF. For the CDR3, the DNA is TGTGCCAGCAGCTTAACGGAGAGGGGGGGAGCTTTCTTT.

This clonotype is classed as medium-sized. The DNA of the CDR3 is TGTGCCAGCAGCTTATACCGGGACTCCCCCAGGCCCCAGCATTTT. It specifies CASSLYRDSPRPQHF. V gene TRBV5-5 combines with J gene TRBJ1-5, with D maybe TRBD1 (5 bases). Deletions cut 2 bases from V and 9 bases from J, with 18 bases between. In germline, CDR1 is SGHKS, CDR2 YYEKEE (reference sequence). CDR3 size: 15 residues.

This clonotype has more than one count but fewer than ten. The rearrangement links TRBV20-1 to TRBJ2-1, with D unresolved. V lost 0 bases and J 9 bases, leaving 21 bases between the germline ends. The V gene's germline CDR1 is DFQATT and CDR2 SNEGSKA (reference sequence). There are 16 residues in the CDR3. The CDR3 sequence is CSARDVGLSHMGEQFF. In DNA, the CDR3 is TGCAGTGCTAGAGATGTAGGGCTTTCCCATATGGGTGAGCAGTTCTTC.

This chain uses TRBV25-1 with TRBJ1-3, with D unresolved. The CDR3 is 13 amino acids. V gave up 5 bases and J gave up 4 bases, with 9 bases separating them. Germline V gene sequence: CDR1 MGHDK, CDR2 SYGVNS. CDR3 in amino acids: CASSQVAGNTIYF. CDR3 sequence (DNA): TGTGCCAGCAGTCAGGTAGCGGGAAACACCATATATTTT.

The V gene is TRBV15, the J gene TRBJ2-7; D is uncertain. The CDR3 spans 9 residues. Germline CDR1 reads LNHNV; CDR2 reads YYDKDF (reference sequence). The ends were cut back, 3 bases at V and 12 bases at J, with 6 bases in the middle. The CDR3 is CATSRNLYV. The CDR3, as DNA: TGTGCCACCAGCAGGAACCTGTACGTC.

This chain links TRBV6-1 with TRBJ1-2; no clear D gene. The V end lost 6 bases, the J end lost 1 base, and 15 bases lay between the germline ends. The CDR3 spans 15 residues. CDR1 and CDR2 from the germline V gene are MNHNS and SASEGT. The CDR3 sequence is CASREDRENNYGYTF. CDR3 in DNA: TGTGCCAGCAGAGAGGACCGAGAGAATAACTATGGCTACACCTTC.

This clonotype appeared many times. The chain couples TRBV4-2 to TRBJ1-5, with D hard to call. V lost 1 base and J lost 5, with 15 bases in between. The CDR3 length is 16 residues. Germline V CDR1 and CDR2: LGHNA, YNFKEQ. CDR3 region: CASSQVANGIDQPQHF. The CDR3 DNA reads TGTGCCAGCAGCCAAGTTGCTAACGGAATAGATCAGCCCCAGCATTTT.

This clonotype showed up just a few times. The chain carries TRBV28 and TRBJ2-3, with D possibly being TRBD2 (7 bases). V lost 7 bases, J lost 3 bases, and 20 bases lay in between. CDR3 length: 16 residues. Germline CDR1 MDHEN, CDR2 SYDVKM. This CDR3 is CASNTMGGGWTDTQYF. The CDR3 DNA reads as TGTGCCAGCAATACTATGGGGGGGGGCTGGACAGATACGCAGTATTTT.

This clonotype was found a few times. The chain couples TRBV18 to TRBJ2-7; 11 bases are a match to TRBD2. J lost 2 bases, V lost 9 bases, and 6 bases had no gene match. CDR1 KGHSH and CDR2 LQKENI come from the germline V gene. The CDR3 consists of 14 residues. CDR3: CASRSGGAAYEQYV. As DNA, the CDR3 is TGTGCCAGTCGTAGCGGGGGGGCCGCCTACGAGCAGTACGTC.

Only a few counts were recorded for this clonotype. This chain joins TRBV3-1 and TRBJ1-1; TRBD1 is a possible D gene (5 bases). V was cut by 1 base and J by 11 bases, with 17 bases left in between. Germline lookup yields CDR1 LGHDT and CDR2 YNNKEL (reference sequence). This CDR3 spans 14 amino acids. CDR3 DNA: TGTGCCAGCAGCCAAGGAGATAGGCAGGGACGCGCTTTCTTT. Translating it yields CASSQGDRQGRAFF.

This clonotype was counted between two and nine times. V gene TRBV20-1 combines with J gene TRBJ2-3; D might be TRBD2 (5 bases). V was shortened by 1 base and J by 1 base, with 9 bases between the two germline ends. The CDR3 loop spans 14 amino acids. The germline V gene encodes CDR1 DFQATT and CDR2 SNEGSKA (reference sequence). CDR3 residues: CSARVVGGTDTQYF. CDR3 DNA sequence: TGCAGTGCTAGAGTCGTGGGAGGCACAGATACGCAGTATTTT.